This is a list of T cell receptor beta chains from one sample in a study of shared clonotypes between healthy human individuals. TCRdb's table, derived via immunoSEQ multiplex PCR, lists solely in-frame clones and lacks some. The table lists some 2,000,000 clones, about 95% of them singletons. The specimen sequenced was naive CD8+ T cells sorted from blood. The receptors here all came from a young man in good health. Both conserved end residues are part of each CDR3. The order of the fields is V gene, D gene, J gene, clone size, CDR3 protein, CDR3 DNA. The D gene is left open where the match is weak. The size field is filled for only some rows; it gives once, few, many or a size class.

TRBV18	TRBD2	TRBJ2-5	NA	CASSPALGLAEETQYF	TGTGCCAGCTCACCCGCTCTAGGACTAGCGGAAGAGACCCAGTACTTC
TRBV13	NA	TRBJ2-7	NA	CASSLEGGPAEQYF	TGTGCCAGCAGCTTAGAGGGGGGCCCGGCCGAGCAGTACTTC
TRBV5-8	TRBD1	TRBJ2-2	NA	CASSPGVTGAGELFF	TGTGCCAGCAGCCCAGGGGTGACAGGGGCCGGGGAGCTGTTTTTT
TRBV5-6	TRBD2	TRBJ2-1	NA	CASSLGPTSLGVDEQFF	TGTGCCAGCAGCTTGGGCCCGACTAGCCTGGGGGTCGATGAGCAGTTCTTC
TRBV5-1	TRBD1	TRBJ1-5	NA	CASSLEVTGENGNQPQHF	TGCGCCAGCAGCTTGGAGGTTACAGGGGAAAATGGCAATCAGCCCCAGCATTTT
TRBV9	NA	TRBJ2-3	NA	CASSGLGETPQGGTTDTQYF	TGTGCCAGCAGCGGGCTAGGCGAGACACCACAAGGAGGGACCACAGATACGCAGTATTTT
TRBV19	NA	TRBJ1-5	NA	CASSSDDFTESSGNQPQHF	TGTGCCAGTAGCTCCGACGATTTTACAGAGTCCAGTGGCAATCAGCCCCAGCATTTT
TRBV11-2	NA	TRBJ2-7	once	CASSSSPSYEQYF	TGTGCCAGCAGCTCGTCCCCATCCTACGAGCAGTACTTC
TRBV27	NA	TRBJ2-7	NA	CASSRDSKSSYEQYF	TGTGCCAGCAGTAGGGACTCAAAATCATCCTACGAGCAGTACTTC
TRBV30	TRBD1	TRBJ1-5	once	CAWSAGTGPQPQHF	TGTGCCTGGAGTGCGGGGACAGGCCCTCAGCCCCAGCATTTT
TRBV30	TRBD1	TRBJ1-6	once	CAWSAWTGGSPLHF	TGTGCCTGGAGTGCATGGACAGGGGGATCACCCCTCCACTTT
TRBV4-3	TRBD1	TRBJ1-5	NA	CASSQDRGTGGDQPQHF	TGCGCCAGCAGCCAAGATCGGGGGACAGGGGGCGATCAGCCCCAGCATTTT
TRBV30	NA	TRBJ2-7	NA	CAWSVTGAGEQYF	TGTGCCTGGAGTGTAACGGGGGCGGGGGAGCAGTACTTC
TRBV29-1	TRBD1	TRBJ2-5	NA	CSVPRDSQETQYF	TGCAGCGTTCCCCGGGACAGTCAAGAGACCCAGTACTTC
TRBV27	NA	TRBJ1-6	NA	CASSPRGVRKNNSPLHF	TGTGCCAGCAGTCCGCGGGGTGTGAGGAAGAATAATTCACCCCTCCACTTT
TRBV10-1	TRBD2	TRBJ2-3	NA	CASSELASGVADTQYF	TGCGCCAGCAGTGAGTTGGCTAGCGGGGTGGCAGATACGCAGTATTTT
TRBV27	NA	TRBJ2-7	NA	CASSLDRYYEQYF	TGTGCCAGCAGCCTTGACAGGTACTACGAGCAGTACTTC
TRBV11-2	NA	TRBJ2-2	NA	CASSLILPTGELFF	TGTGCCAGCAGCTTAATATTGCCTACCGGGGAGCTGTTTTTT
TRBV2	NA	TRBJ2-7	NA	CAREGIGDEQYF	TGTGCCAGAGAAGGGATCGGGGACGAGCAGTACTTC
TRBV5-6	NA	TRBJ1-2	once	CASSRDSYGYTF	TGTGCCAGCAGCCGCGATTCGTATGGCTACACCTTC
TRBV19	NA	TRBJ1-1	NA	CASSIQGTEAFF	TGTGCCAGTAGTATACAGGGGACTGAAGCTTTCTTT
TRBV10-2	NA	TRBJ2-7	NA	CASSESWEQYF	TGCGCCAGCAGTGAGAGCTGGGAGCAGTACTTC
TRBV7-9	TRBD1	TRBJ2-7	NA	CASSSGDSYYEQYF	TGTGCCAGCAGCTCCGGGGACAGCTACTACGAGCAGTACTTC
TRBV6-1	NA	TRBJ1-1	NA	CATTNTEAFF	TGTGCCACCACGAACACTGAAGCTTTCTTT
TRBV5-6	NA	TRBJ2-5	NA	CASSLGQQETQYF	TGTGCCAGCAGCTTGGGTCAGCAAGAGACCCAGTACTTC
TRBV27	NA	TRBJ2-2	NA	CASSLTGTGELFF	TGTGCCAGCAGTCTGACGGGGACCGGGGAGCTGTTTTTT
TRBV9	NA	TRBJ2-7	NA	CASSVAGGNFYEQYF	TGTGCCAGCAGCGTAGCCGGGGGAAACTTTTACGAGCAGTACTTC
TRBV2	TRBD1	TRBJ1-2	once	CASSIGTVTTNYGYTF	TGTGCCAGCAGTATCGGGACAGTGACAACTAACTATGGCTACACCTTC
TRBV27	NA	TRBJ2-3	NA	CASSKDGSTDTQYF	TGTGCCAGCTCCAAGGACGGAAGCACAGATACGCAGTATTTT
TRBV7-2	NA	TRBJ2-7	NA	CASSNQAATSYEQYF	TGTGCCAGCAGTAATCAGGCGGCAACCTCCTACGAGCAGTACTTC
TRBV19	NA	TRBJ1-5	NA	CASSIVAGEVHQPQHF	TGTGCCAGTAGTATCGTGGCAGGGGAGGTCCATCAGCCCCAGCATTTT
TRBV6-1	NA	TRBJ1-2	NA	CASSQGLSNYGYTF	TGTGCCAGCTCCCAGGGGCTATCTAACTATGGCTACACCTTC
TRBV5-1	NA	TRBJ1-1	NA	CASSPGQNTEAFF	TGCGCCAGCAGCCCGGGTCAGAACACTGAAGCTTTCTTT
TRBV5-8	NA	TRBJ2-2	NA	CASSSTVANTGELFF	TGTGCCAGCAGCTCGACGGTTGCGAACACCGGGGAGCTGTTTTTT
TRBV4-1	TRBD2	TRBJ2-1	NA	CASRTGTSVDNEQFF	TGCGCCAGCAGGACCGGGACTAGCGTAGACAATGAGCAGTTCTTC
TRBV13	NA	TRBJ1-1	NA	CASSFLRTEAFF	TGTGCCAGCAGCTTCTTACGGACTGAAGCTTTCTTT